These 17 T cell receptor beta chains came from one sample sequenced in a study of blood T cells in healthy people across ages. Sample-barcoded 5' priming and a J-beta primer mix drove a second PCR of roughly 6 to 12 cycles. TCRdb itself ran the 5' RACE reads through MiXCR, one entry per CDR3 protein. Among under 750,000 distinct CDR3 sequences listed, 40% to 50% were seen once. Source material: blood. The source is an older man in good health.

V and J are TRBV20-1 and TRBJ2-5; D call uncertain. Germline V CDR1 and CDR2: DFQATT, SNEGSKA (reference sequence). Trimming pared 0 bases from V and 1 base from J, leaving 12 bases between. This CDR3 is built from 15 residues. The CDR3 sequence is CSARDLSIAQETQYF. CDR3 coding DNA: TGCAGTGCTAGAGATCTAAGCATAGCCCAAGAGACCCAGTACTTC.

The chain carries TRBV6-2 or TRBV6-3 and TRBJ2-7, with 9 bases aligning to TRBD1. The J call may be faulty, since TRBJ2-5 better matches the DNA end. The CDR3 is made up of 17 amino acids. CDR1 and CDR2 (germline): MNHEY, SVGEGT. The CDR3 protein is CASSYPPPGTGMETQYF. The CDR3 coding sequence is TGTGCCAGCAGTTACCCACCCCCCGGGACAGGGATGGAGACCCAGTACTTC.

This clonotype came up many times. This chain joins TRBV6-5 and TRBJ2-3; D unclear. Germline assignment: CDR1 MNHEY and CDR2 SVGAGI. V was trimmed by 4 bases and J by 1 base, leaving 18 bases between them. This CDR3 is 17 amino acids long. CDR3 coding DNA: TGTGCCAGCAGTTCAAGGACGGAGAAGGGTGGCACAGATACGCAGTATTTT. Translating it yields CASSSRTEKGGTDTQYF.

This chain uses TRBV5-1 with TRBJ2-5, with D hard to call. CDR1 is SGHRS, CDR2 YFSETQ, per germline. This CDR3 has 13 residues. V lost 5 bases to trimming and J lost 5 bases, with 13 bases between them. As DNA, the CDR3 is TGCGCCAGCAGTTTCCCTTTCGGGGAGACCCAGTACTTC. Its protein is CASSFPFGETQYF. The full variable domain, in which reference TRBV5-1 and TRBJ2-5 provide the parts outside the CDR3, is KAGVTQTPRYLIKTRGQQVTLSCSPISGHRSVSWYQQTPGQGLQFLFEYFSETQRNKGNFPGRFSGRQFSNSRSEMNVSTLELGDSALYLCASSFPFGETQYFGPGTRLLVL.

This clonotype was picked up a small number of times. The J gene is TRBJ2-5, the V gene TRBV4-3; the D is unclear. From germline, CDR1 is LGHNA and CDR2 YSLEER. The length of the CDR3 is 16 residues. V dropped 0 bases and J dropped 5 bases, with 16 bases sitting between them. This chain's CDR3 is CASSQDYGTLGETQYF. The CDR3 coding sequence is TGCGCCAGCAGCCAAGATTACGGAACCCTAGGGGAGACCCAGTACTTC.

Only a few counts were recorded for this clonotype. V gene TRBV5-5 combines with J gene TRBJ2-4; 7 bases are shared with TRBD1. The J call may not be correct, given that the DNA end is closer to TRBJ2-7. Germline V gene data show CDR1 as SGHKS and CDR2 as YYEKEE (reference sequence). The CDR3 consists of 14 residues. The CDR3 protein is CASSSGTALYEQYF. The CDR3 bases are TGTGCCAGCAGCTCCGGGACAGCTCTCTACGAGCAGTACTTC.

The CDR3 nucleotides are TGCGCCAGCAGCCGCGACAGGGTGGTGGCTGAAGCTTTCTTT. Protein: CASSRDRVVAEAFF. The V and J genes are TRBV5-1 and TRBJ1-1; 7 bases line up with TRBD1. V gave up 4 bases and J gave up 6 bases; unmatched junction bases: 9. This CDR3 contains 14 residues. From germline, CDR1 is SGHRS and CDR2 YFSETQ.

This clonotype was counted many times. The chain has TRBV7-9 and TRBJ2-6, with D perhaps being TRBD1 or TRBD2 (6 bases each). Trimming removed 1 base from V and 0 bases from J, with 10 bases in between. Germline V gene sequence: CDR1 SEHNR, CDR2 FQNEAQ (reference sequence). The CDR3 runs 17 residues. CDR3 residues: CASSLVGGSSGANVLTF. DNA of the CDR3: TGTGCCAGCAGCTTAGTCGGGGGCAGCTCTGGGGCCAACGTCCTGACTTTC.

This clonotype was detected only a few times. The gene calls are TRBV5-1 and TRBJ2-5; 13 bases match TRBD2. J was trimmed by 11 bases and V by 4 bases; bases with no gene match: 8. There are 14 residues in the CDR3. Germline V gene lookup returns CDR1 SGHRS and CDR2 YFSETQ. DNA for the CDR3: TGCGCCAGCAGCCCCGGACTAGCGGGAGCACAGCAGTACTTC. Translated: CASSPGLAGAQQYF.

This clonotype was seen only once. One end of the junction does not line up with germline, which may come from a read error. V is TRBV6-6 and J is TRBJ2-7, with D possibly TRBD2 on 5 matching bases. CDR1 and CDR2 (germline): MNHNY, SVGAGI (reference sequence). The CDR3 runs to 15 residues. The CDR3: CASSWISANPYEQYF. For the CDR3, the DNA is TGTGCTAGCAGTTGGATTAGCGCCAACCCCTACGAGCAGTACTTC.

This clonotype was seen only once. The rearrangement links TRBV6-2 or TRBV6-3 to TRBJ1-1; tentatively, D is TRBD1 (5 bases). Germline V lookup: CDR1 MNHEY, CDR2 SVGEGT. This CDR3 spans 15 amino acids. V was clipped by 7 bases and J by 2 bases, with 17 bases between them. In DNA, the CDR3 is TGTGCCAGCAATAGAGGGGAGGTAGTCAACACTGAAGCTTTCTTT. It yields the protein CASNRGEVVNTEAFF.

This clonotype was found once. The V and J genes are TRBV4-3 and TRBJ1-1; D gene uncertain. Germline V gives CDR1 LGHNA, CDR2 YSLEER. This CDR3 has 13 amino acids. Deletions cut 3 bases from V and 1 base from J, with 6 bases between. The CDR3 sequence: CASSQPGNTEAFF. Here the CDR3 DNA reads TGCGCCAGCAGCCAGCCGGGGAACACTGAAGCTTTCTTT.

The chain employs TRBV27 and TRBJ2-7; D ambiguous. CDR3 length: 14 residues. CDR1 and CDR2 (germline): MNHEY, SMNVEV (reference sequence). The V end was cut by 5 bases, the J end by 3 bases, with 14 bases between. Here the CDR3 reads CASSVLAGRYEQYF. As DNA, the CDR3 is TGTGCCAGCAGTGTCCTCGCAGGACGCTACGAGCAGTACTTC.

The rearrangement uses TRBV20-1 and TRBJ2-7; 11 bases match TRBD2. Germline CDR1 is DFQATT and CDR2 is SNEGSKA (reference sequence). This CDR3 has 14 residues. J gave up 6 bases and V 8 bases, and 12 bases lay outside the gene matches. CDR3 sequence (DNA): TGCAGTCCTCAGGTTACCCTAGCGGGAGGCGAGCAGTACTTC. This sequence encodes CSPQVTLAGGEQYF.

This clonotype was found a few times. The chain links TRBV21-1 to TRBJ1-5; the D segment call TRBD1 is taken from the table without a DNA check. TRBV21-1 has pseudogene status. The CDR3 length is 18 residues. The CDR3 DNA is TGTGCCAGCAGCTCTCACTCCGGACAGGCTCTGAACGATCAGCCCCAGCATTTT. It yields the protein CASSSHSGQALNDQPQHF.

This clonotype was seen more than once but under ten times. V usage is TRBV9 and J usage is TRBJ2-3; TRBD2 matches at 9 bases. The CDR3 loop spans 17 amino acids. CDR1 SGDLS and CDR2 YYNGEE come from the germline V gene. After removal of 0 bases from V and 0 bases from J, the junction contained 5 bases not matched to a gene. CDR3 amino acids: CASSVARAGGSTDTQYF. The CDR3 coding sequence is TGTGCCAGCAGCGTAGCGCGAGCGGGGGGTAGCACAGATACGCAGTATTTT. Supplemented by reference TRBV9 and TRBJ2-3, the full variable domain reads DSGVTQTPKHLITATGQRVTLRCSPRSGDLSVYWYQQSLDQGLQFLIQYYNGEERAKGNILERFSAQQFPDLHSELNLSSLELGDSALYFCASSVARAGGSTDTQYFGPGTRLTVL.

This chain links TRBV5-1 with TRBJ1-1, with D unresolved. The germline V gene has CDR1 SGHRS and CDR2 YFSETQ. Deletions cut 4 bases from V and 0 bases from J, with 19 bases between. CDR3 length: 17 amino acids. CDR3 residues: CASSPGSLYVLNTEAFF. CDR3 DNA sequence: TGCGCCAGCAGCCCTGGGAGTCTCTACGTCCTGAACACTGAAGCTTTCTTT.